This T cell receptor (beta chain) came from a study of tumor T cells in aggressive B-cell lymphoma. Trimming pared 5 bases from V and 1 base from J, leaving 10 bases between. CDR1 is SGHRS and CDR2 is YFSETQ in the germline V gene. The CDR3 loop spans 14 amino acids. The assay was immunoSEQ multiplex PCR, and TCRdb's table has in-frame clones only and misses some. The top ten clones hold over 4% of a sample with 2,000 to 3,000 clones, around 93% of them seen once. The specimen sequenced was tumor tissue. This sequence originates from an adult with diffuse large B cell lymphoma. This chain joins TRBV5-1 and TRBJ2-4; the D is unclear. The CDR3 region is CASSTGVAKNIQYF. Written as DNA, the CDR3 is TGCGCCAGCAGTACTGGTGTGGCCAAAAACATTCAGTACTTC. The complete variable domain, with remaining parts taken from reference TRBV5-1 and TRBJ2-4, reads KAGVTQTPRYLIKTRGQQVTLSCSPISGHRSVSWYQQTPGQGLQFLFEYFSETQRNKGNFPGRFSGRQFSNSRSEMNVSTLELGDSALYLCASSTGVAKNIQYFGAGTRLSVL.